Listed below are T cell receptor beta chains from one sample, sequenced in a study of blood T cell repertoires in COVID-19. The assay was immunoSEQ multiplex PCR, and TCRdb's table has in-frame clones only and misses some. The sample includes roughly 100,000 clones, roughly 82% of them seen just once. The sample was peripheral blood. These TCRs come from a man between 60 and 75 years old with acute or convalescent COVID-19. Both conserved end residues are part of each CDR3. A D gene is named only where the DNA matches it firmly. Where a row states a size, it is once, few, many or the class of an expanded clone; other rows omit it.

CATSRAGGASNTGELFF,TGTGCCACCAGCAGAGCCGGGGGGGCCTCGAACACCGGGGAGCTGTTTTTT,.,TRBV15,17,TRBD2,TRBJ2-2
CASSLTRVGEQYF,TGTGCCAGCAGCTTAACTAGGGTGGGCGAGCAGTACTTC,.,TRBV11-2,13,.,TRBJ2-7
CATSTIGTDTQYF,TGTGCCACCAGTACTATCGGCACAGATACGCAGTATTTT,.,TRBV24-1,13,.,TRBJ2-3
CASSSGGGLAALAKNIQYF,TGTGCCAGCAGCTCTGGGGGGGGACTAGCGGCCTTAGCCAAAAACATTCAGTACTTC,.,TRBV7-8,19,TRBD2,TRBJ2-4
CASRESPTGAGETQYF,TGTGCCAGCAGGGAAAGCCCGACAGGGGCTGGGGAGACCCAGTACTTC,.,TRBV2,16,TRBD1,TRBJ2-5
CASSLRGAAYTDTQYF,TGTGCCAGCAGTTTACGAGGAGCCGCCTACACAGATACGCAGTATTTT,.,TRBV28,16,.,TRBJ2-3
CASSRARGDNQPQHF,TGCGCCAGCAGTCGTGCCAGGGGAGACAATCAGCCCCAGCATTTT,.,TRBV4-1,15,.,TRBJ1-5
CATGTSGSYEQYF,TGTGCCACCGGGACTAGCGGGAGTTACGAGCAGTACTTC,once,TRBV24-1,13,TRBD2,TRBJ2-7
CASSPGQIYNSPLHF,TGTGCCAGCAGTCCCGGACAGATCTATAATTCACCCCTCCACTTT,.,TRBV27,15,.,TRBJ1-6
CASAEGFGNTIYF,TGTGCCAGCGCTGAGGGATTTGGAAACACCATATATTTT,once,TRBV28,13,.,TRBJ1-3
CASSLAGFTEAFF,TGCGCCAGCAGCTTAGCAGGCTTCACTGAAGCTTTCTTT,.,TRBV5-1,13,.,TRBJ1-1
CASSLRDTQTEAFF,TGTGCCAGCAGCCTCCGGGACACCCAAACTGAAGCTTTCTTT,.,TRBV5-4,14,.,TRBJ1-1
CASATILAGRYEQYF,TGTGCCAGCGCGACCATCCTAGCGGGGCGATACGAGCAGTACTTC,.,TRBV19,15,TRBD2,TRBJ2-7
CATLVGLAGVNEQFF,TGTGCCACCCTGGTCGGACTAGCGGGAGTGAATGAGCAGTTCTTC,.,TRBV6-5,15,TRBD2,TRBJ2-1
CASSFLPTGNTGELFF,TGTGCCAGCAGCTTCCTCCCGACAGGGAACACCGGGGAGCTGTTTTTT,.,TRBV7-3,16,.,TRBJ2-2
CASSFEGELFF,TGTGCCAGCAGCTTTGAGGGTGAGCTGTTTTTT,once,TRBV7-8,11,.,TRBJ2-2
CASSQDRLKGGDTQYF,TGTGCCAGCAGCCAAGATAGGCTGAAGGGAGGAGATACGCAGTATTTT,.,TRBV3-1/TRBV3-2,16,.,TRBJ2-3
CSVTLGQGYYEQYF,TGCAGCGTTACCTTAGGACAGGGGTACTACGAGCAGTACTTC,.,TRBV29-1,14,TRBD1,TRBJ2-7
CASSLRLAGTDTQYF,TGTGCCAGCAGCTTGCGACTAGCGGGCACAGATACGCAGTATTTT,.,TRBV9,15,TRBD2,TRBJ2-3
CATSRDRSGHGYTF,TGTGCCACCAGCAGAGATCGGTCAGGGCATGGCTACACCTTC,.,TRBV15,14,.,TRBJ1-2
CASSLAQGSNSYEQYF,TGCGCCAGCAGCTTGGCCCAGGGGTCAAACTCCTACGAGCAGTACTTC,.,TRBV5-1,16,.,TRBJ2-7
CASSQGGYGAYEQYF,TGTGCCAGCAGCCAAGGAGGGTATGGGGCCTACGAGCAGTACTTC,.,TRBV3-1/TRBV3-2,15,.,TRBJ2-7
CATSRARARSNQPQHF,TGTGCCACCAGCAGAGCCAGGGCACGTAGCAATCAGCCCCAGCATTTT,.,TRBV15,16,.,TRBJ1-5
CASTPGQNTGELFF,TGTGCCAGCACTCCGGGACAGAACACCGGGGAGCTGTTTTTT,.,TRBV3-1/TRBV3-2,14,.,TRBJ2-2
CASTLAGAGNEQFF,TGTGCCAGCACCTTAGCGGGAGCGGGCAATGAGCAGTTCTTC,.,TRBV6-5,14,TRBD2,TRBJ2-1
CASSDSLTSGHGDTQYF,TGTGCCAGCAGTGACAGCCTTACTAGCGGCCATGGGGATACGCAGTATTTT,.,TRBV2,17,TRBD2,TRBJ2-3
CASSRFSGRGETQYF,TGCGCCAGCAGTCGATTTAGCGGGAGAGGAGAGACCCAGTACTTC,once,TRBV4-1,15,TRBD2,TRBJ2-5